This passage covers 8 T cell receptor beta chains from one sample sequenced in a study of T cell repertoires in cytomegalovirus infection. TCRdb passed the reads through MiXCR, listing each CDR3 protein once. The data contain some 800,000 distinct CDR3 sequences, approximately 32% of them seen just once; the ten biggest clones take up around 12%. These receptors have no known antigen. The sample here was cultured CD8+ T cells from PBMCs, taken from culture after CMV antigen stimulation. The receptor source for this set is a human donor in good health (CMV status not recorded). Some clones in this sample may be carry-over from other donors' samples.

This rearrangement joins TRBV5-1 to TRBJ1-2; D ambiguous. Trimming removed 7 bases at V and 8 bases at J, with 18 bases between. The CDR3 is 13 residues long. The germline gives CDR1 SGHRS, CDR2 YFSETQ. CDR3 region: CASRFGPKGGYTF. DNA for the CDR3: TGCGCCAGCCGTTTCGGACCTAAAGGCGGCTACACCTTC.

The sample holds a few counts of this clonotype. J is TRBJ1-5 and V is TRBV27; TRBD1 agrees at 8 bases. There are 16 residues in the CDR3. The V and J ends lost 5 bases and 3 bases, in that order; junction bases with no gene match: 9. Germline V CDR1 and CDR2: MNHEY, SMNVEV (reference sequence). CDR3: CASSVSGTGYNQPQHF. The CDR3 DNA reads as TGTGCCAGCAGTGTCTCCGGGACAGGATACAATCAGCCCCAGCATTTT.

A few counts support this clonotype. The chain uses TRBV20-1 and TRBJ1-5; D is possibly TRBD1 (5 bases). The CDR3 covers 14 residues. CDR1 and CDR2 (germline): DFQATT, SNEGSKA (reference sequence). The V gene lost 0 bases and the J gene lost 8 bases, with 14 bases spanning the gap. The CDR3 spells CSARDGVRVEPQHF. DNA for the CDR3: TGCAGTGCTAGAGACGGGGTCAGGGTGGAGCCCCAGCATTTT.

The chain couples TRBV18 to TRBJ2-7, with 9 positions matching TRBD2. The CDR3 loop spans 14 amino acids. Germline values: CDR1 KGHSH, CDR2 LQKENI. V shed 5 bases, J shed 2 bases, and the junction held 4 bases outside the gene matches. The CDR3 reads CASSEERGAYEQYV. The CDR3 region has the DNA TGTGCCAGCTCAGAGGAGCGGGGGGCCTACGAGCAGTACGTC.

The chain links TRBV24-1 to TRBJ1-2, with 7 bases lining up with TRBD1. After removal of 4 bases from V and 1 base from J, the junction contained 2 bases not matched to a gene. The germline V gene encodes CDR1 KGHDR and CDR2 SFDVKD. This CDR3 has 14 amino acids. The CDR3 region has the DNA TGTGCCACCAGTGACAGGGGGGTTAACTATGGCTACACCTTC. Amino acid sequence: CATSDRGVNYGYTF.

A single count supports this clonotype. This rearrangement joins TRBV6-5 to TRBJ1-2; TRBD1 is a possible D gene (5 bases). V gave up 6 bases and J gave up 4 bases, with 12 bases separating them. Germline assignment: CDR1 MNHEY and CDR2 SVGAGI. The CDR3 length is 13 residues. The CDR3 DNA sequence: TGTGCCAGCAGCGCGGGACGGATCTATGGCTACACCTTC. Its translation: CASSAGRIYGYTF.

The sample holds a few counts of this clonotype. The rearrangement links TRBV11-2 to TRBJ2-3; D is perhaps TRBD1 or TRBD2 (6 bases each). Germline V gene sequence: CDR1 SGHAT, CDR2 FQNNGV. Trimming cost V 3 bases and J 6 bases, with 10 bases left between them. This CDR3 has 13 amino acids. The CDR3 here is CASSFGGRDTQYF. The CDR3 bases are TGTGCCAGCAGCTTCGGGGGCCGTGATACGCAGTATTTT.

This clonotype showed up just a few times. The chain carries TRBV20-1 and TRBJ2-7; 14 bases are a match to TRBD2. J lost 3 bases, V lost 3 bases, and 1 base had no gene match. This CDR3 has 14 amino acids. Germline V gives CDR1 DFQATT, CDR2 SNEGSKA (reference sequence). CDR3 amino acids: CSARGLAGVYEQYF. The CDR3 bases are TGCAGTGCTAGGGGACTAGCGGGAGTCTACGAGCAGTACTTC.